This entry features one T cell receptor (beta chain) sequence. Its antigen is not identified. The sample comes from a study of CD8 T cells in ankylosing spondylitis. The study's findings and limits: Characteristic of ankylosing spondylitis blood, it appeared, was a TCR beta motif comprising roughly 8 highly homologous variants.

Using its own MiXCR run on the 5' RACE reads, TCRdb lists one record per CDR3 protein. The sample yields about 540,000 distinct CDR3 sequences, about an eighth seen once. This CDR3 contains 16 residues. Trimming shortened V by 1 base and J by 7 bases, and 20 bases separated the two germline ends. CDR1 is SGHRS and CDR2 is YFSETQ in the germline V gene. The material sequenced was blood, either unsorted or a sorted T cell fraction (not recorded which). V is TRBV5-1 and J is TRBJ2-5; D is perhaps TRBD1 or TRBD2 (5 bases each). This clonotype originated in a male donor with ankylosing spondylitis. DNA of the CDR3: TGCGCCAGCAGCTTGCCTGAGGGGCCTAAGTCTGGGACCCAGTACTTC. Amino acid sequence: CASSLPEGPKSGTQYF.